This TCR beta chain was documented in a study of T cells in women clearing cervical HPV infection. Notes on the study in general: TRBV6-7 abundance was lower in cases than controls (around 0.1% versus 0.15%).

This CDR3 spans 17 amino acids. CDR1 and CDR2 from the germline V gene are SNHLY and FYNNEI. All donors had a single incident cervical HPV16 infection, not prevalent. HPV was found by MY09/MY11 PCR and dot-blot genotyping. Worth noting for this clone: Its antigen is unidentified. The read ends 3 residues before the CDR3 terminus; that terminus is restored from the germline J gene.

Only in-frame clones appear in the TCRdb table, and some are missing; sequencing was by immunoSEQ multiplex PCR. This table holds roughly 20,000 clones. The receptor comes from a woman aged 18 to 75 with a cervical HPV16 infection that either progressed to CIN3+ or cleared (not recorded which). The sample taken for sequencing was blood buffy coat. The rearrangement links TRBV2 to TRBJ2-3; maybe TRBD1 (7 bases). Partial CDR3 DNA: TGTGCCAGCAGCCCAGAATGGGGCAGGGGGAGGCGAGAGACG. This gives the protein CASSPEWGRGRRET. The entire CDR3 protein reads CASSPEWGRGRRETQYF.